This T cell receptor beta chain comes out of a study of blood T cell repertoires in COVID-19. Across the study: The United States, Italy and Spain were the sources of the acute and convalescent COVID-19 samples.

V shed 6 bases, J shed 3 bases, and the junction held 9 bases outside the gene matches. Germline V gene lookup returns CDR1 MNHEY and CDR2 SMNVEV (reference sequence). The CDR3 is 15 residues long. Patients at the Seattle site were enrolled during active infection and followed longitudinally. This clone was seen more than once but under ten times. Generated by immunoSEQ multiplex PCR, the TCRdb table keeps only in-frame clones and is missing some. Of around 46,000 clones listed, 70% to 90% are singletons. The receptor was isolated from a woman at least 80 years old with COVID-19, enrolled during active disease. Sequenced material: peripheral blood. The chain combines TRBV27 with TRBJ1-2; TRBD1 matches 8 bases. CDR3: CASRLTGGLDYGYTF. For the CDR3, the DNA is TGTGCCAGCAGATTAACAGGGGGATTGGACTATGGCTACACCTTC.